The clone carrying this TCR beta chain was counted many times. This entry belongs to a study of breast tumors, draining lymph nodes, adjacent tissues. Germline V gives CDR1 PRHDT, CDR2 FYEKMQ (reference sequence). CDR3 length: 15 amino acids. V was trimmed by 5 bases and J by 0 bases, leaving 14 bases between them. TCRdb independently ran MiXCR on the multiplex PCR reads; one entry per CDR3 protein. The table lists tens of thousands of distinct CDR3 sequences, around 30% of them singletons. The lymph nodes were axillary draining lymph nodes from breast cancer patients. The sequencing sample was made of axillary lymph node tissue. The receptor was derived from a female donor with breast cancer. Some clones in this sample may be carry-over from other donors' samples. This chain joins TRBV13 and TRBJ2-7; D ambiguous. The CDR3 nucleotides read TGTGCCAGCAGCCCCCATCGCGGAGCCTCCTACGAGCAGTACTTC. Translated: CASSPHRGASYEQYF. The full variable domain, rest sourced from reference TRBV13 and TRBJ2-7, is AAGVIQSPRHLIKEKRETATLKCYPIPRHDTVYWYQQGPGQDPQFLISFYEKMQSDKGSIPDRFSAQQFSDYHSELNMSSLELGDSALYFCASSPHRGASYEQYFGPGTRLTVT.